The 24 T cell receptor beta chains listed next were all sequenced from one sample in a study of shared clonotypes between healthy human individuals. TCRdb's table, derived via immunoSEQ multiplex PCR, lists solely in-frame clones and lacks some. Of hundreds of thousands of clones in the sample, around 79% were seen once. Sequenced material: PBMCs. The source is a woman between 35 and 50 years old in good health. Some clones in this sample may be carry-over from other donors' samples.

Regarding this clone: The same CDR3 is also encoded by other DNA sequences in this sample. CDR3 sequence reads: CSVSGSSYEQYF. In nucleotides, the CDR3 is TGCAGCGTCAGCGGAAGCTCCTACGAGCAGTACTTC. The chain carries TRBV29-1 and TRBJ2-7, with a possible D match to TRBD2 (5 bases). The CDR3 length is 12 residues. Between the trimmed V and J ends, which lost 6 bases and 0 bases, there was a span of 9 bases. Germline V gene lookup returns CDR1 SQVTM and CDR2 ANQGSEA.

The V gene is TRBV5-4, the J gene TRBJ2-5; TRBD1 agrees at 10 bases. The germline gives CDR1 SGHNT, CDR2 YYREEE (reference sequence). V was clipped by 5 bases and J by 5 bases; unmatched bases: 9. The CDR3 is 15 residues long. CDR3 loop: CASSSPTGGAETQYF. In DNA, the CDR3 is TGTGCCAGCAGTTCACCGACAGGGGGCGCGGAGACCCAGTACTTC.

The rearrangement joins TRBV20-1 to TRBJ2-5, with a weak D call TRBD2 (5 bases). The tail of the sequence fits TRBJ2-7 better, so the J call may be wrong. This CDR3 is built from 10 residues. Germline assignment: CDR1 DFQATT and CDR2 SNEGSKA (reference sequence). The chain's CDR3 is CSAGSYEQYF. CDR3 bases: TGCAGTGCTGGGAGCTACGAGCAGTACTTC.

About this clone: The same CDR3 can be traced to other DNA sequences in this sample. V is TRBV5-4 and J is TRBJ2-1; tentatively, D is TRBD1 (6 bases). V lost 2 bases, J lost 0 bases, and 9 bases lay in between. The length of the CDR3 is 15 residues. CDR1 and CDR2 (germline): SGHNT, YYREEE (reference sequence). For the CDR3, the DNA is TGTGCCAGCAGCTTAGGGGGTCTCTCCTACAATGAGCAGTTCTTC. It codes for CASSLGGLSYNEQFF.

The rearrangement links TRBV5-1 to TRBJ2-1, with TRBD2 matching 13 bases. The V gene's germline CDR1 is SGHRS and CDR2 YFSETQ. V lost 1 base to trimming and J lost 6 bases; unmatched junction nucleotides: 1. The length of the CDR3 is 15 residues. The CDR3 sequence is CASSLRTSGSNEQFF. CDR3 nucleotides: TGCGCCAGCAGCTTGCGGACTAGCGGGAGCAATGAGCAGTTCTTC. The full variable domain, its missing parts supplied by reference TRBV5-1 and TRBJ2-1, is KAGVTQTPRYLIKTRGQQVTLSCSPISGHRSVSWYQQTPGQGLQFLFEYFSETQRNKGNFPGRFSGRQFSNSRSEMNVSTLELGDSALYLCASSLRTSGSNEQFFGPGTRLTVL.

In DNA form, the CDR3 reads TGTGCCACTCAAATGGAGCGGGCCAACTACAATGAGCAGTTCTTC. Its translation: CATQMERANYNEQFF. This chain connects TRBV15 to TRBJ2-1, with a possible D match to TRBD2 (6 bases). V shed 9 bases and J shed 3 bases, with 18 bases lying between them. CDR3 length: 15 residues. In germline, CDR1 is LNHNV, CDR2 YYDKDF (reference sequence).

The chain is built from TRBV29-1 and TRBJ2-5; maybe TRBD1 (5 bases). Trimming stripped 1 base from V and 5 bases from J, with 11 bases between. This CDR3 is built from 13 residues. Germline lookup yields CDR1 SQVTM and CDR2 ANQGSEA. The CDR3, as DNA: TGCAGCGTTGAAGGATGGGGCGCGGAGACCCAGTACTTC. It codes for CSVEGWGAETQYF. The full variable domain, completed using reference TRBV29-1 and TRBJ2-5, is SAVISQKPSRDICQRGTSLTIQCQVDSQVTMMFWYRQQPGQSLTLIATANQGSEATYESGFVIDKFPISRPNLTFSTLTVSNMSPEDSSIYLCSVEGWGAETQYFGPGTRLLVL.

The V and J genes are TRBV28 and TRBJ1-3; possible D gene TRBD1, 6 bases. Germline V gives CDR1 MDHEN, CDR2 SYDVKM. V was cut by 7 bases and J by 0 bases, with 16 bases left in between. This CDR3 has 16 amino acids. The CDR3 coding sequence is TGTGCCAGCACCCTGGCAGGGGCAAACTCTGGAAACACCATATATTTT. It yields the protein CASTLAGANSGNTIYF. The entire variable domain, with the rest obtained from reference TRBV28 and TRBJ1-3, is as follows: DVKVTQSSRYLVKRTGEKVFLECVQDMDHENMFWYRQDPGLGLRLIYFSYDVKMKEKGDIPEGYSVSREKKERFSLILESASTNQTSMYLCASTLAGANSGNTIYFGEGSWLTVV.

The V gene is TRBV5-1, the J gene TRBJ2-2; tentative D call: TRBD2 (5 bases). V lost 0 bases to trimming and J lost 4 bases, with 13 bases between them. The CDR3 is 16 residues long. Germline V CDR1 and CDR2: SGHRS, YFSETQ. In DNA, the CDR3 is TGCGCCAGCAGCTTGGCCCGTGGGAGAATCACCGGGGAGCTGTTTTTT. It yields the protein CASSLARGRITGELFF.

V and J are TRBV28 and TRBJ2-1; 8 bases line up with TRBD1. V lost 4 bases to trimming and J lost 4 bases; unmatched junction nucleotides: 9. Germline CDR1 MDHEN, CDR2 SYDVKM. This CDR3 is built from 16 residues. Written as DNA, the CDR3 is TGTGCCAGCAGTTATAACAGGGGGGAATTTTACAATGAGCAGTTCTTC. Translated: CASSYNRGEFYNEQFF.

The chain has TRBV6-1 and TRBJ2-1; TRBD1 matches at 9 bases. This CDR3 comprises 14 residues. Germline lookup yields CDR1 MNHNS and CDR2 SASEGT. V lost 8 bases, J lost 7 bases, and 9 bases stayed unmatched. DNA of the CDR3: TGTGCCAGCGCACCGGGACAGGGTAATAATGAGCAGTTCTTC. Protein product: CASAPGQGNNEQFF.

The V gene is TRBV6-6, the J gene TRBJ2-3; 9 bases align to TRBD2. V lost 7 bases and J lost 7; bases outside the gene matches: 12. The CDR3 contains 15 residues. The germline gives CDR1 MNHNY, CDR2 SVGAGI (reference sequence). The CDR3 coding sequence is TGTGCCAGCACTCCCTGGTCTAGCGGGATTTATACGCAGTATTTT. It yields the protein CASTPWSSGIYTQYF.

The chain employs TRBV5-4 and TRBJ1-4, with 8 nucleotides matching TRBD1. The CDR3 extends over 13 amino acids. After removal of 1 base from V and 8 bases from J, the junction contained 1 base not matched to a gene. Germline V gene data show CDR1 as SGHNT and CDR2 as YYREEE (reference sequence). The CDR3 nucleotides read TGTGCCAGCAGCTTGAGACAGGGGGAAAAACTGTTTTTT. Amino acid sequence: CASSLRQGEKLFF.

V is TRBV7-8 and J is TRBJ2-7; 7 bases align to TRBD2. V was clipped by 2 bases and J by 4 bases; unmatched bases: 5. CDR1 and CDR2 (germline): SGHVS, FQNEAQ. The CDR3 contains 14 residues. The CDR3: CASSLRGGVYEQYF. The CDR3 bases are TGTGCCAGCAGCTTAAGGGGAGGGGTTTACGAGCAGTACTTC.

V and J are TRBV27 and TRBJ1-1; 7 bases match TRBD1. CDR1 MNHEY and CDR2 SMNVEV come from the germline V gene (reference sequence). J lost 4 bases, V lost 2 bases, and 4 bases had no gene match. The CDR3 totals 14 residues. In DNA form, the CDR3 reads TGTGCCAGCAGTTTAGAGAACAGGGGCACTGAAGCTTTCTTT. Translated: CASSLENRGTEAFF.

This chain connects TRBV10-2 to TRBJ2-7; D gene uncertain. V gave up 4 bases and J gave up 2 bases, with 3 bases separating them. The CDR3 is 11 residues long. Germline CDR1 reads WSHSY; CDR2 reads SAAADI. The CDR3 region is CASSVAYEQYF. Written as DNA, the CDR3 is TGCGCCAGCAGTGTAGCCTACGAGCAGTACTTC.

CDR3 bases: TGCGCCATCCTTTTCTCATCTTCGGCATATGGCTACACCTTC. Amino acid sequence: CAILFSSSAYGYTF. J is TRBJ1-2 and V is TRBV5-1; no clear D. Trimming cost V 9 bases and J 5 bases, with 20 bases left between them. CDR3 length: 14 residues. The germline V gene encodes CDR1 SGHRS and CDR2 YFSETQ.

The rearrangement links TRBV5-1 to TRBJ1-1, with TRBD1 identical over 8 bases. This CDR3 contains 15 residues. Germline V gene data show CDR1 as SGHRS and CDR2 as YFSETQ. J gave up 4 bases and V 0 bases, and 5 bases lay outside the gene matches. The CDR3 DNA is TGCGCCAGCAGCTTGGTACACGGGACAGGCACTGAAGCTTTCTTT. Its protein is CASSLVHGTGTEAFF.

This chain connects TRBV29-1 to TRBJ2-7; 8 bases match TRBD2. This CDR3 has 12 amino acids. With V trimmed by 4 bases and J by 7 bases, 6 bases remained unmatched. Germline CDR1 SQVTM, CDR2 ANQGSEA. CDR3 sequence (DNA): TGCAGCGTTGTCGGGGGGGGCTGGGAGCAGTACTTC. This sequence encodes CSVVGGGWEQYF.

The gene calls are TRBV11-2 and TRBJ2-3, with D perhaps TRBD1 or TRBD2 (6 bases each). In germline, CDR1 is SGHAT, CDR2 FQNNGV. V lost 5 bases and J lost 2, with 14 bases in between. The CDR3 is 15 amino acids. The CDR3 region is CASSPLGGLTDTQYF. CDR3 in DNA: TGTGCCAGCAGCCCACTGGGGGGCCTCACAGATACGCAGTATTTT. Filled out from reference TRBV11-2 and TRBJ2-3, the complete variable domain reads EAGVAQSPRYKIIEKRQSVAFWCNPISGHATLYWYQQILGQGPKLLIQFQNNGVVDDSQLPKDRFSAERLKGVDSTLKIQPAKLEDSAVYLCASSPLGGLTDTQYFGPGTRLTVL.

Remarks on this clone: This sequence is one base from a far larger clone and is likely a read error. The V gene is TRBV5-1, the J gene TRBJ2-5; D could derive from TRBD1 or TRBD2 (5 bases each). V lost 0 bases and J lost 5, with 8 bases in between. CDR3 length: 13 amino acids. Germline-derived CDR1 and CDR2 are SGHRS and YFSETQ. The CDR3 DNA follows: TGCGCCAGCAGCTTGGGAGGGGTCGAGACCCAGTACTTC. This gives the protein CASSLGGVETQYF. The complete variable domain, with remaining parts taken from reference TRBV5-1 and TRBJ2-5, reads KAGVTQTPRYLIKTRGQQVTLSCSPISGHRSVSWYQQTPGQGLQFLFEYFSETQRNKGNFPGRFSGRQFSNSRSEMNVSTLELGDSALYLCASSLGGVETQYFGPGTRLLVL.

The chain is built from TRBV5-1 and TRBJ1-4; TRBD1 agrees at 8 bases. Per the germline V gene, CDR1 is SGHRS and CDR2 is YFSETQ. V lost 4 bases, J lost 5 bases, and 10 bases stayed unmatched. The CDR3 length is 16 residues. The CDR3 region has the DNA TGCGCCAGCAGCCGTCAGGGGACAGGAGCCAATGAAAAACTGTTTTTT. Protein: CASSRQGTGANEKLFF. The entire variable domain, with the rest obtained from reference TRBV5-1 and TRBJ1-4, is as follows: KAGVTQTPRYLIKTRGQQVTLSCSPISGHRSVSWYQQTPGQGLQFLFEYFSETQRNKGNFPGRFSGRQFSNSRSEMNVSTLELGDSALYLCASSRQGTGANEKLFFGSGTQLSVL.

The chain uses TRBV6-5 and TRBJ2-5; D is unclear. The CDR3 has 11 residues. With 6 bases removed from V and 4 bases from J, the gap between germline ends came to 6 bases. CDR1 is MNHEY, CDR2 SVGAGI, per germline. The CDR3 DNA reads as TGTGCCAGCAGCCGAGGAGAGACCCAGTACTTC. It is translated as CASSRGETQYF.

The chain has TRBV16 and TRBJ1-2; 8 positions agree with TRBD1. The V and J ends lost 0 bases and 7 bases, in that order; junction bases with no gene match: 10. Per germline, CDR1 KGHSY and CDR2 FQNENV. The CDR3 sequence is 16 residues long. The CDR3 loop reads CASSQSGTGGVVGYTF. The CDR3 DNA reads TGTGCCAGCAGCCAATCGGGGACAGGCGGTGTCGTTGGCTACACCTTC.